This TCR beta chain was documented in a study of monozygotic twins with inflammatory bowel disease (dated by TCRdb to the late 2010s). In the study overall: The complete study included approximately 30 monozygotic twin pairs: 19 IBD-discordant Danish pairs and nine German pairs, of which four were IBD-concordant and five were IBD-discordant. The search for disease-associated traits relied mainly on comparing, within discordant pairs, IBD patients with their genetically identical healthy co-twins. Each individual had, on average, about 151 000 unique TCRalpha sequences and 181 000 unique TCRbeta sequences available for analysis.

From each donor, a 2.5 ml peripheral blood sample was drawn into PAXgene tubes and stored at -80 degrees C. Without T cell sorting, total RNA was isolated from whole blood using the PAXgene blood miRNA kit on an automated QIAcube. Peripheral blood from monozygotic twin pairs, either concordant or discordant for inflammatory bowel disease, underwent deep TCRalpha and TCRbeta repertoire profiling that used unique molecular barcoding. Smoking habits were recorded for all twin pairs, and each individual was classified as a current, former or never smoker. Concerning this clonotype: No antigen is known for it.

Looking up the germline V gene (reference sequence) yields CDR1 SGHNT and CDR2 YYREEE. From the cysteine through the phenylalanine, the CDR3 covers 17 amino acids. No coding sequence is recorded. Overall results and qualifications from the work: TCRbeta repertoire diversity, by inverse Simpson index, was decreased in IBD patients compared with their healthy co-twins. IBD patients shared fewer clonotypes with other individuals than healthy twins did, most markedly in patients showing signs of disease activity. Because patients were on differing immunosuppressive treatments, the repertoires may have picked up extra background noise and inter-individual variability. No single strong signal or clonotype linked to IBD turned up in the results, so the idea that one exists was not supported. No difference in repertoire similarity was observed between concordant and discordant twins, possibly owing to limited statistical power. The analysis was unable to tell apart different T cell subtypes.

The receptor library was made with 5' RACE. The input for every TCR library was around 3.5 ug of total RNA. For each sample, cDNA synthesis was carried out in eight separate reactions using SMARTScribe reverse transcriptase. Unique molecular identifiers containing a 6-nucleotide sample barcode were introduced through template switching during cDNA synthesis. TCRalpha and TCRbeta cDNA was amplified by two nested PCRs of 16 and 9 cycles, with bead purification after each PCR. Before amplification, the cDNA was treated with uracil DNA-glycosylase and purified using the QIAquick PCR purification kit. In the second PCR, Illumina TruSeq-compatible adapters and sample-specific barcodes were added. Library quality and concentration were assessed using TapeStation and Qubit, and roughly 5 ng of each library was pooled. Sequencing of the pooled libraries was done on an Illumina HiSeq2500 single-index Rapid Run using custom sequencing primers and 2 x 100 bp reads. The study's own analysis went as follows. MiGEC version 1.2.6 was used for UMI-based consensus assembly to correct PCR and sequencing errors. MiXCR version 2.1.1 was used for V(D)J alignment, clonotype assembly and CDR3 extraction. To normalise gene usage, clonotype sharing and MAIT/NKT TCR abundance, the top 1000, 10 000 and 20 000 clonotypes in each sample were analysed. After downsampling to 27 000 UMIs, diversity was calculated as the inverse Simpson index using the vegan R package. Paired Mann-Whitney U tests were applied to discordant twin pairs, and Benjamini-Hochberg correction was used for multiple testing. The reads underwent TCRdb reprocessing, giving one record for each CDR3 protein sequence and no DNA. The V and J calls, along with clone size, are taken from TCRdb and not from the paper's own processing. The sample table on file contains a few hundred thousand distinct CDR3 sequences. Around 1.5% of the sample is in the top ten clones.

The chain links TRBV5-4 with TRBJ1-1; TCRdb's D gene call, TRBD1, goes unchecked for lack of DNA. The sequenced sample consisted of blood. This TCR was sampled from a human donor with ulcerative colitis or Crohn's disease, or a healthy co-twin of an affected twin (not recorded which). CDR3 sequence: CASSFAPGTLLAGEAFF.